This T cell receptor beta chain was captured by sequencing in a study of blood T cells in healthy people across ages. Across the study: For every two T cells, template switching captured about one barcoded beta molecule. Points from the study as a whole: Total diversity from one million sequenced T cells was likely underestimated.

Isolated PBMCs totaled at least 6 million in each sample. This clonotype came up once. Its antigen remains unidentified. A second PCR, run for roughly 7 to 11 cycles, used a sample-barcoded 5' primer plus a J-beta primer mix. TCRdb ran MiXCR on the 5' RACE reads and lists one entry per CDR3 protein. The profile covers approximately 730,000 distinct CDR3 sequences, with 53% appearing a single time and about two fifths taken by the ten largest. This TCR came from a man older than 75 in good health. The sequenced sample was blood.

The CDR3 sequence: CASSRTLRETQYF. Here the CDR3 DNA reads TGTGCCAGCAGCCGAACCTTACGAGAGACCCAGTACTTC. V is TRBV3-1 and J is TRBJ2-5; D remains ambiguous. Trimming took 4 bases from V and 4 from J, leaving 10 bases between them. From germline, CDR1 is LGHDT and CDR2 YNNKEL (reference sequence). This CDR3 spans 13 amino acids.